One T cell receptor (beta chain) is described in this entry. This receptor's antigen is unknown. Qualities for individual bases were not recorded, and no much larger clone is one base off. The germline V gene gives CDR1 as SGHAT and CDR2 as FQNNGV. Reading from cysteine to phenylalanine, the CDR3 counts 13 amino acids. The DNA shown is the 39-base CDR3, in frame from base 1. The junction shows trimming of 5 bases on V and 8 bases on J, plus 13 bases between the germline ends. This sample was included in a study of response to subunit inactivated influenza vaccine (dated by TCRdb to 2017 to 2018). As for the study more broadly: To follow how T cells responded to a trivalent subunit inactivated influenza vaccine, the researchers relied on deep quantitative profiling of the T cell receptor repertoire. Broad study findings and their caveats: According to the authors, only a limited number of new T cells may be recruited by each seasonal influenza vaccination.

The library was obtained by RT-PCR. TCRdb names Illumina HiSeq 2500 as the instrument used. Using fastp at Q25 and MiXCR, TCRdb reprocessed the public reads and kept productive beta chains. Identical CDR3 proteins give one entry, which carries the most common genes and DNA. The sample table lists roughly 190,000 distinct CDR3 sequences, 10% to 15% of them with a count of one. Approximately 30% of the sample lies in the top ten. The data also belong to a second study, concerning T cells expressing NK-cell markers. Looking at the second paper: TCR beta cDNA libraries were made by 5'RACE template switching that added a universal primer site and unique molecular identifiers. Fewer than ten donors provided sorted CD3+CD56+NKG2C+, CD3+CD56+NKG2C- and CD3+CD56-NKG2C+ T-cell subsets, whose TCR beta-chain repertoires were profiled. Seven of the eight sequenced donors were HCMV-seropositive and one was HCMV-seronegative. To restrict sorting to alphabetaTCR-expressing T cells, an anti-gammadeltaTCR antibody was added in several experiments. In roughly 6 donors, the dominant CD3+CD56+NKG2C+ clonotypes ranked among the top 10 CD8+ clonotypes, making up 1.0-7.0% of CD8+ T cells. Those dominant clonotypes were again the most abundant among CD3+CD56-NKG2C+ cells in a few donors, at about 28.3-60.1%. Whether the expanded NKG2C-expressing T cell clones were specific for HCMV antigens was left unclear. The study sequenced eight donors, all healthy volunteers chosen at random: three men and five women. A commercial ELISA kit detecting HCMV-specific IgG in serum was used to determine HCMV serostatus. Peripheral blood mononuclear cells were isolated from blood by Ficoll density gradient centrifugation. Magnetic immunoseparation with Miltenyi isolation kits was used to isolate CD4+ and CD8+ T cells from PBMC. cDNA synthesis was primed from the TCR beta constant segment, followed by two successive PCR amplification steps. The libraries were sequenced on Illumina HiSeq 2000/2500, MiSeq or NextSeq, producing 2 x 150 bp reads. MIGEC was used to demultiplex reads and group reads by UMI, and MiTCR was used to assemble and quantify clonotypes. To exclude erroneous sequences, any TCR cDNA sequence not supported by at least two reads was discarded. The tcR package was used for downstream repertoire analysis, and clonotypes were matched across fractions by CDR3 nucleotide sequence plus V segment. VDJmatch was used to annotate antigen specificity against VDJdb, with one amino acid substitution allowed in CDR3.

This receptor was identified in a middle-aged man who received an inactivated influenza vaccine. Donor details come from another sample of the same person, matched by shared clones. The starting material was CD8+ T cells sorted from PBMCs, obtained 12 days after vaccination. Recombination linked TRBV11-2 to TRBJ2-1, with no confidently assigned D gene. CDR3 loop: CASSPFLNDEQFF. The sequence in DNA is TGTGCCAGCAGCCCCTTCCTTAACGATGAGCAGTTCTTC. Reference TRBV11-2 and TRBJ2-1 genes cover what lies past the CDR3, so the full variable domain is EAGVAQSPRYKIIEKRQSVAFWCNPISGHATLYWYQQILGQGPKLLIQFQNNGVVDDSQLPKDRFSAERLKGVDSTLKIQPAKLEDSAVYLCASSPFLNDEQFFGPGTRLTVL.